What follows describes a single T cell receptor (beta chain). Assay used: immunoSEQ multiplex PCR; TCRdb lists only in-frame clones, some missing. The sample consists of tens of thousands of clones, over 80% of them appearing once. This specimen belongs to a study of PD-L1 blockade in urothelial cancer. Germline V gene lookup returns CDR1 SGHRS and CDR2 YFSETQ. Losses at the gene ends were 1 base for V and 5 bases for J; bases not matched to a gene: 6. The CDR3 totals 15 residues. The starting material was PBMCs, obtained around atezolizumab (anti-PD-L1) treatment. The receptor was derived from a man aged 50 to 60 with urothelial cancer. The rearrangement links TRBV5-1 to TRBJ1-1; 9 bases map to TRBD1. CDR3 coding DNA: TGCGCCAGCAGCTTGAAACAGGGGGCTGGGACTGAAGCTTTCTTT. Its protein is CASSLKQGAGTEAFF.